Listed below are T cell receptor beta chains from one sample, sequenced in a study of blood T cell repertoires in COVID-19. The protocol was immunoSEQ multiplex PCR, while the TCRdb copy is restricted to in-frame clones and leaves out a portion. Among approximately 140,000 clones listed, around 86% were seen once. The sample comprised peripheral blood. These receptors all come from a human donor in a cohort sampled during active COVID-19. Both conserved end residues are part of each CDR3. D genes are given only for firm matches. The size field is filled for only some rows; it gives once, few, many or a size class.

CASSLATAGGTDTQYF	TGTGCCAGCAGCCTAGCGACGGCGGGAGGGACAGATACGCAGTATTTT	TRBV7-3	TRBD2	NA	TRBJ2-3
CASSTLYEQYF	TGTGCCAGCAGCACTCTCTACGAGCAGTACTTC	TRBV3-1/TRBV3-2	NA	NA	TRBJ2-7
CASSQDAGSTDTQYF	TGTGCCAGCAGCCAAGATGCGGGTAGCACAGATACGCAGTATTTT	TRBV4-2	NA	NA	TRBJ2-3
CASSLDPSAYNEQFF	TGCGCCAGCAGCTTGGATCCTAGCGCCTACAATGAGCAGTTCTTC	TRBV5-1	NA	NA	TRBJ2-1
CASSVVAGQETQYF	TGTGCCAGCAGCGTAGTAGCGGGGCAAGAGACCCAGTACTTC	TRBV9	TRBD2	NA	TRBJ2-5
CASSPMGAPTSNTF	TGCGCCAGCAGCCCCATGGGAGCCCCCACGTCGAACACCTTC	TRBV4-1	NA	once	TRBJ1-2
CASSPVLDNYEQYF	TGTGCCAGCTCACCGGTACTAGATAACTACGAGCAGTACTTC	TRBV18	NA	NA	TRBJ2-7
CASSEDRVGEKLFF	TGTGCCAGCAGTGAAGACAGGGTGGGAGAAAAACTGTTTTTT	TRBV6-1	NA	NA	TRBJ1-4
CASSLVGEKAFF	TGTGCCAGCAGCTTAGTAGGAGAAAAAGCTTTCTTT	TRBV11-1	NA	NA	TRBJ1-1
CASSSRTPEQYF	TGTGCCAGCAGTTCTCGCACTCCCGAGCAGTACTTC	TRBV7-9	NA	NA	TRBJ2-7
CASSVFWTSGRAVTYEQYF	TGCGCCAGCAGCGTCTTCTGGACTAGCGGGAGGGCCGTGACCTACGAGCAGTACTTC	TRBV5-1	TRBD2	once	TRBJ2-7
CASSFEGQVTDTQYF	TGTGCCAGCAGCTTTGAGGGACAGGTGACAGATACGCAGTATTTT	TRBV7-9	TRBD1	NA	TRBJ2-3
CASSGTSGSFNEQFF	TGTGCCAGCAGCGGGACTAGCGGGAGTTTCAATGAGCAGTTCTTC	TRBV9	TRBD2	few	TRBJ2-1